Below, 4 T cell receptor beta chains from the same sample are listed, as sequenced in a study of T-cell reconstitution after alpha-beta-depleted transplantation in children. Molecular barcoding with unique molecular identifiers was used for the TCRbeta library. TCRdb re-analysed the PCR reads in MiXCR, keeping a single row per CDR3 protein. This sample has around 300,000 distinct CDR3 sequences, with just over 7.5% found just once. The study, taken as a whole, reports: It was newly produced T cells that mostly accounted for T-cell counts and diversity one year after transplant.

Their target antigens are unknown. The starting material was peripheral blood, obtained 360 days after TCRalphabeta/CD19-depleted stem cell transplant. Receptors were obtained from a female patient aged 2 to 10 who had a stem cell transplant for Fanconi anemia, so the T cells may come from the graft donor.

The rearrangement joins TRBV14 to TRBJ2-3; D is perhaps TRBD1 (6 bases). The CDR3 sequence is 16 residues long. The V end lost 5 bases, the J end lost 0 bases, and 15 bases lay between the germline ends. From germline, CDR1 is SGHDN and CDR2 FVKESK. The CDR3 loop is CASSTHRQASTDTQYF. For the CDR3, the DNA is TGTGCCAGCAGCACCCATCGACAGGCTAGCACAGATACGCAGTATTTT.

This clonotype was recorded many times. This chain uses TRBV29-1 with TRBJ2-1; D is undetermined. Germline CDR1 is SQVTM and CDR2 is ANQGSEA. There are 11 residues in the CDR3. V lost 3 bases and J lost 8, with 8 bases in between. The CDR3 reads CSVDWGYEQFF. CDR3 bases: TGCAGCGTTGATTGGGGTTATGAGCAGTTCTTC.

The chain is built from TRBV20-1 and TRBJ1-4; TRBD1 is a possible D gene (5 bases). This CDR3 comprises 12 residues. Germline loops: CDR1 DFQATT, CDR2 SNEGSKA (reference sequence). The CDR3 DNA sequence: TGCGTTGGGGGGTCGACTAATGAAAAACTGTTTTTT. Translation: CVGGSTNEKLFF.

This clonotype has ten or more counts. This chain joins TRBV7-9 and TRBJ2-1; 10 nucleotides agree with TRBD2. Trimming removed 1 base from V and 1 base from J; junction bases left unmatched: 1. The CDR3 consists of 16 residues. The germline gives CDR1 SEHNR, CDR2 FQNEAQ (reference sequence). CDR3 region: CASSLEGLASYNEQFF. The CDR3 nucleotides read TGTGCCAGCAGCTTAGAGGGACTAGCGTCCTACAATGAGCAGTTCTTC.